A selection of T cell receptor beta chains follows, all from one sample in a study of beta chain features in type 1 diabetes. The method was immunoSEQ multiplex PCR; TCRdb's version includes in-frame clones alone and lacks a portion of them. The sample includes roughly 350,000 clones, 11% seen only once; the top ten take more than 0.015%. Input material: naive CD4+ T cells from blood. The receptors originated from a woman under 40 in good health. Both conserved end residues are part of each CDR3. The order of the fields is clone size, D gene, J gene, V gene, CDR3 protein, CDR3 DNA. D genes are given only for firm matches. Not every row has a clone size; where given, it reads once, few, many or a size class.

>few|.|TRBJ2-7|TRBV5-1
CASSLGPLGTLGEQYF
TGCGCCAGCAGCTTGGGGCCCCTCGGGACACTGGGAGAGCAGTACTTC
>few|TRBD1|TRBJ1-5|TRBV19
CASSTEGQGTRQPQHF
TGTGCCAGTAGTACCGAAGGACAGGGGACAAGACAGCCCCAGCATTTT
>few|TRBD2|TRBJ2-7|TRBV7-9
CASSFGLAGGPRLYEQYF
TGTGCCAGCAGCTTTGGACTAGCGGGAGGGCCGCGTCTTTACGAGCAGTACTTC
>.|TRBD2|TRBJ2-5|TRBV27
CASRRAAGDVAGGTQYF
TGTGCCAGCAGACGTGCCGCAGGGGACGTCGCGGGAGGGACCCAGTACTTC
>few|TRBD1|TRBJ2-7|TRBV18
CASSPLGQGYEQYF
TGTGCCAGCTCACCCCTCGGACAGGGCTACGAGCAGTACTTC
>few|TRBD1|TRBJ2-1|TRBV5-6
CASSLGDRGWAQFF
TGTGCCAGCAGCTTGGGGGACAGAGGGTGGGCGCAGTTCTTC
>.|TRBD2|TRBJ2-1|TRBV4-2
CASSQELTSGSGLFF
TGTGCCAGCAGCCAAGAATTGACTAGCGGGAGCGGGTTGTTCTTC
>few|.|TRBJ2-7|TRBV30
CAWSVQGFATYEQYF
TGTGCCTGGAGTGTCCAGGGGTTCGCAACCTACGAGCAGTACTTC
>.|.|TRBJ2-7|TRBV5-1
CASSLGVGGTSYEQYF
TGCGCCAGCAGCTTGGGAGTTGGCGGAACCTCCTACGAGCAGTACTTC
>few|TRBD1|TRBJ2-5|TRBV7-9
CASSRGTGQETQYF
TGTGCCAGCAGCCGTGGGACAGGGCAGGAGACCCAGTACTTC
>few|.|TRBJ1-2|TRBV7-2
CASSPTPGGGYTF
TGTGCCAGCAGCCCCACCCCTGGCGGCGGCTACACCTTC
>few|TRBD1|TRBJ1-5|TRBV30
CAWSLPGQGIRYSNQPQHF
TGTGCCTGGAGTCTGCCGGGACAGGGGATTAGATATAGCAATCAGCCCCAGCATTTT
>few|TRBD2|TRBJ2-3|TRBV7-2
CASSSGTSGRTDTQYF
TGTGCCAGCAGCTCTGGGACTAGCGGGAGAACAGATACGCAGTATTTT
>.|TRBD1|TRBJ1-1|TRBV11-2
CASSLGQGGTEAFF
TGTGCCAGCAGCTTAGGACAGGGTGGTACTGAAGCTTTCTTT
>few|TRBD1|TRBJ2-7|TRBV19
CASSIRAGGSYEQYF
TGTGCCAGTAGTATTCGGGCAGGGGGTTCCTACGAGCAGTACTTC
>few|.|TRBJ2-3|TRBV7-2
CASSATRPDTQYF
TGTGCCAGCAGCGCTACTCGCCCAGATACGCAGTATTTT
>.|TRBD2|TRBJ2-7|TRBV19
CASSPIAGGTYEQYF
TGTGCCAGTAGTCCCATAGCGGGAGGAACCTACGAGCAGTACTTC
>.|.|TRBJ1-5|TRBV19
CASSIDPGVSNQPQHF
TGTGCCAGTAGTATAGACCCAGGCGTTAGCAATCAGCCCCAGCATTTT
>.|TRBD1|TRBJ1-2|TRBV5-4
CASSSGTGTPYGYTF
TGTGCCAGCAGCTCTGGGACAGGAACCCCCTATGGCTACACCTTC
>.|.|TRBJ2-6|TRBV6-5
CASRKEEPLNVLTF
TGTGCCAGCAGAAAGGAGGAGCCTTTGAACGTCCTGACTTTC
>.|.|TRBJ2-7|TRBV2
CASSEQFYEQYF
TGTGCCAGCAGTGAACAGTTCTACGAGCAGTACTTC
>few|.|TRBJ2-7|TRBV25-1
CASSLAGYEQYF
TGTGCCAGCAGTTTAGCAGGGTACGAGCAGTACTTC
>.|TRBD2|TRBJ2-2|TRBV12-5
CASGLLPAGVDTGELFF
TGTGCTAGTGGTTTGTTACCAGCGGGAGTGGACACCGGGGAGCTGTTTTTT
>few|.|TRBJ1-5|TRBV28
CASTLGAYVNQPQHF
TGTGCCAGCACCCTCGGAGCCTATGTCAATCAGCCCCAGCATTTT
>.|TRBD2|TRBJ2-1|TRBV7-9
CASSLEGASGRFREQFF
TGTGCCAGCAGCTTAGAAGGGGCTAGCGGGAGATTTCGTGAGCAGTTCTTC
>few|.|TRBJ1-2|TRBV7-3
CASSLGPQGSYGYTF
TGTGCCAGCAGCTTAGGACCACAGGGCTCCTATGGCTACACCTTC
>.|TRBD1|TRBJ2-3|TRBV7-2
CASSFRSGQITDTQYF
TGTGCCAGCAGCTTCCGATCGGGACAGATCACAGATACGCAGTATTTT
>.|.|TRBJ2-5|TRBV4-2
CASSQGQGGIQETQYF
TGTGCCAGCAGCCAAGGTCAGGGGGGTATCCAAGAGACCCAGTACTTC
>few|.|TRBJ2-1|TRBV7-2
CASSGRLTEQFF
TGTGCCAGCAGCGGTAGACTAACGGAGCAGTTCTTC
>few|TRBD2|TRBJ2-7|TRBV9
CASSVAPAGGSGEQYF
TGTGCCAGCAGCGTAGCCCCGGCGGGGGGCTCTGGCGAGCAGTACTTC
>few|.|TRBJ2-5|TRBV7-2
CASSFYLETQYF
TGTGCCAGCAGCTTCTATCTAGAGACCCAGTACTTC
>few|.|TRBJ1-2|TRBV30
CAWSVGGVGGYTF
TGTGCCTGGAGTGTTGGGGGGGTAGGAGGCTACACCTTC
>.|TRBD2|TRBJ2-1|TRBV7-6
CASSGPGGAASSYNEQFF
TGTGCCAGCAGCGGGCCGGGGGGGGCGGCTAGCTCCTACAATGAGCAGTTCTTC
>few|.|TRBJ2-5|TRBV5-8
CASSRYTTAGVQETQYF
TGTGCCAGCAGTCGATATACAACGGCAGGGGTCCAAGAGACCCAGTACTTC
>.|.|TRBJ2-5|TRBV9
CASSVGGGETQYF
TGTGCCAGCAGCGTAGGTGGAGGGGAGACCCAGTACTTC
>.|.|TRBJ1-2|TRBV19
CASSASTGPNYGYTF
TGTGCCAGTAGTGCCTCGACAGGACCTAACTATGGCTACACCTTC
>.|TRBD2|TRBJ2-3|TRBV7-3
CASSPLAGGRIAEDTQYF
TGTGCCAGCAGCCCGCTAGCGGGAGGGAGGATTGCGGAAGATACGCAGTATTTT
>.|.|TRBJ2-5|TRBV27
CASSPRVQETQYF
TGTGCCAGCAGTCCGAGGGTCCAAGAGACCCAGTACTTC
>.|.|TRBJ2-2|TRBV5-5
CASSLWGGANTGELFF
TGTGCCAGCAGCCTCTGGGGAGGAGCGAACACCGGGGAGCTGTTTTTT
>few|TRBD2|TRBJ2-7|TRBV7-2
CASSLDRTSGSYEQYF
TGTGCCAGCAGCTTAGATAGGACTAGCGGGAGCTACGAGCAGTACTTC
>.|.|TRBJ2-1|TRBV28
CASSFLANEQFF
TGTGCCAGCAGTTTCCTAGCGAATGAGCAGTTCTTC
>.|TRBD2|TRBJ2-3|TRBV9
CASSVTSGSPDTQYF
TGTGCCAGCAGCGTAACTAGCGGGAGCCCAGATACGCAGTATTTT